This TCR beta chain came from a study of T-cell reconstitution after alpha-beta-depleted transplantation in children. Study-level findings and limits: Some patients' high day-60 TCRbeta diversity was attributed to recipient cells surviving conditioning. Expanded clones from the graft, numbering several hundred, reportedly supplied alpha-beta T cells about two months after transplant.

The CDR3 has 14 amino acids, counting both end residues. The germline V gene encodes CDR1 SGHKS and CDR2 YYEKEE (reference sequence). Remarks on this clonotype: Its target is not known. Since the CDR3 does not end with the conserved phenylalanine or tryptophan, this likely comes from a read error. Because the CDR3's place on the DNA is in doubt, the DNA is left out and the CDR3 is given as listed by TCRdb.

It was with unique molecular identifiers that the TCRbeta library was prepared. TCRdb recomputed calls from the PCR reads with MiXCR, one row per CDR3 protein. The sample carries some 550,000 distinct CDR3 sequences, about 21% recorded once. The clonotype originates from a boy younger than two who had a stem cell transplant for acute myeloid leukemia, so the T cells may come from the graft donor. The chain is built from TRBV5-5 and TRBJ1-1; the D call in the table, TRBD1, was not verified against the DNA. Sequenced here: PBMCs, mostly from graft donor cells, sampled 360 days after TCRalphabeta/CD19-depleted stem cell transplant. The CDR3 protein is CASSITPGQDIPIL.